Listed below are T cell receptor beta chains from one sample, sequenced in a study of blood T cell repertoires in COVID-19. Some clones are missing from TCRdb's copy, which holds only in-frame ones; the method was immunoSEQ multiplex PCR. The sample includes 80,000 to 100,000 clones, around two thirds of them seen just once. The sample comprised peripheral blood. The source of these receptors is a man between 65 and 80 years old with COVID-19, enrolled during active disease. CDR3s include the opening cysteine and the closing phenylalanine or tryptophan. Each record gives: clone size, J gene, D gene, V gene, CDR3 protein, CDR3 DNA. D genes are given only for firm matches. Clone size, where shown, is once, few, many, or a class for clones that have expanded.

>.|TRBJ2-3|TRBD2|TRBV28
CASSPPGLAWSTQYF
TGTGCCAGCAGTCCCCCCGGACTAGCGTGGAGTACGCAGTATTTT
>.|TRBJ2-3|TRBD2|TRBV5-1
CASSLFSGSGDTQYF
TGCGCCAGCAGCCTATTCAGCGGGAGTGGAGATACGCAGTATTTT
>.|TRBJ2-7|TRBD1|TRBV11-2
CASSLNGQEPYEQYF
TGTGCCAGCAGCTTAAATGGACAGGAGCCCTACGAGCAGTACTTC
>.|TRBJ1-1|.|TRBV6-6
CASSRGQNTEAFF
TGTGCCAGCAGCCGGGGACAGAACACTGAAGCTTTCTTT
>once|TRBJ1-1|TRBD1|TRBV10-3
CAISERTGDTEAFF
TGTGCCATCAGTGAAAGGACAGGGGACACTGAAGCTTTCTTT
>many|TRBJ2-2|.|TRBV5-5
CASSLVNGELFF
TGTGCCAGCAGCTTGGTCAACGGGGAGCTGTTTTTT
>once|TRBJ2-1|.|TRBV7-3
CASSLGLGYEQFF
TGTGCCAGCAGCTTAGGGCTTGGCTATGAGCAGTTCTTC
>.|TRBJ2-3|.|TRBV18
CASSLHRADTQYF
TGTGCCAGCTCACTCCACAGAGCAGATACGCAGTATTTT
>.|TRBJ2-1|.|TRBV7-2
CASSIALVSEQFF
TGTGCCAGCAGCATAGCTCTAGTGAGCGAGCAGTTCTTC
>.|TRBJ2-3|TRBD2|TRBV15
CATSRAGGLVLVGQYF
TGTGCCACCAGCAGAGCGGGGGGGCTAGTTCTCGTCGGGCAGTATTTT
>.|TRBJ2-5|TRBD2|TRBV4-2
CASSQEVAGGQETQYF
TGTGCCAGCAGCCAAGAGGTAGCGGGAGGTCAAGAGACCCAGTACTTC
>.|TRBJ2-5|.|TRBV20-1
CSASGRQPRETQYF
TGCAGTGCTAGTGGTAGACAGCCCCGGGAGACCCAGTACTTC
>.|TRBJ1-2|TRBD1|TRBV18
CASSPDRGPWGYTF
TGTGCCAGCTCACCGGATAGGGGGCCGTGGGGCTACACCTTC
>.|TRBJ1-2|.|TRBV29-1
CSVTGIHYGYTF
TGCAGCGTTACAGGAATTCACTATGGCTACACCTTC
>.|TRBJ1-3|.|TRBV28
CASSWGGAGNTIYF
TGTGCCAGCAGTTGGGGGGGAGCAGGAAACACCATATATTTT
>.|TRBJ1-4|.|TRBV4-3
CASSQTQGGEKLFF
TGCGCCAGCAGCCAAACCCAGGGCGGAGAAAAACTGTTTTTT
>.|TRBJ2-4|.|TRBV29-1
CSGGDRRNIQYF
TGCAGCGGGGGGGACAGAAGAAACATTCAGTACTTC
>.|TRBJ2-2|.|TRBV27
CASSSGTGELFF
TGTGCCAGCAGTTCAGGCACCGGGGAGCTGTTTTTT
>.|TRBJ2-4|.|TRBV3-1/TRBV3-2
CASSSLGGHPLYAKNIQYF
TGTGCCAGCAGCTCCTTAGGGGGTCACCCCCTCTATGCCAAAAACATTCAGTACTTC
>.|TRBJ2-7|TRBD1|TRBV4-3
CASSGYRGLYEQYF
TGCGCCAGCAGCGGATACAGGGGGCTCTACGAGCAGTACTTC
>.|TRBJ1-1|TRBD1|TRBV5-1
CASSEQGGGTEAFF
TGCGCCAGCAGCGAACAGGGGGGAGGCACTGAAGCTTTCTTT
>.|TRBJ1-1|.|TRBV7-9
CASSTDRNTEAFF
TGTGCCAGCAGCACCGACAGGAACACTGAAGCTTTCTTT
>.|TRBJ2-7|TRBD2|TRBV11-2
CASSLDPGTSRNEQYF
TGTGCCAGCAGCTTAGACCCCGGGACTAGCCGCAACGAGCAGTACTTC
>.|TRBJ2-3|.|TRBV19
CASRQTGTDTQYF
TGTGCCAGCCGACAAACAGGAACAGATACGCAGTATTTT
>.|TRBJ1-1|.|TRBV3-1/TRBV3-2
CASSPGGVNTEAFF
TGTGCCAGCAGCCCGGGGGGAGTGAACACTGAAGCTTTCTTT
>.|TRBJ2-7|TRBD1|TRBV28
CASTEGQVRSYEQYF
TGTGCCAGCACTGAGGGACAGGTCAGGTCCTACGAGCAGTACTTC
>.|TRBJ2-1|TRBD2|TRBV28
CASERGPSNEQFF
TGTGCCAGCGAGCGGGGGCCTAGCAATGAGCAGTTCTTC
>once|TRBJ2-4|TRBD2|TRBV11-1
CASSPQLAHWDIQYF
TGTGCCAGCAGCCCGCAACTAGCGCACTGGGACATTCAGTACTTC
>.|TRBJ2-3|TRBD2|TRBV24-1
CATSKASGSPDTQYF
TGTGCCACCAGTAAGGCGAGCGGGAGCCCAGATACGCAGTATTTT
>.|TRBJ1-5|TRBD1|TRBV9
CASSRGQGVGQPQHF
TGTGCCAGCAGCCGGGGACAGGGGGTTGGACAGCCCCAGCATTTT
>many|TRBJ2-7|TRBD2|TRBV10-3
CATGNRGQGLAGGHEQYF
TGTGCCACTGGGAACAGGGGGCAGGGACTAGCGGGAGGACACGAGCAGTACTTC
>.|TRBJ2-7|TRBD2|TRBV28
CASSPRGGDYEQYF
TGTGCCAGCTCCCCGCGGGGGGGTGATTACGAGCAGTACTTC
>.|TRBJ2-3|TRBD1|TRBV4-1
CASSQASGQGADTQYF
TGCGCCAGCAGCCAAGCTTCGGGACAGGGGGCGGATACGCAGTATTTT
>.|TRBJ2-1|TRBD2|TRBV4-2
CASSQGTSGSYNEQFF
TGTGCCAGCAGCCAAGGGACTAGCGGGTCCTACAATGAGCAGTTCTTC
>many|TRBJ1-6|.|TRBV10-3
CAISESLQGNSPLHF
TGTGCCATCAGTGAGTCCCTCCAGGGTAATTCACCCCTCCACTTT
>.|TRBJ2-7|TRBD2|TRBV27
CASSLSSGTISYEQYF
TGTGCCAGCAGTTTATCTTCAGGGACTATCTCCTACGAGCAGTACTTC
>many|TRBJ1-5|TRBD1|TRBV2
CASSAGGFDQPQHF
TGTGCCAGCTCCGCAGGGGGATTTGATCAGCCCCAGCATTTT
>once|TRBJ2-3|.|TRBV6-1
CASSERTRMETDTQYF
TGTGCCAGCAGTGAACGGACTCGGATGGAAACAGATACGCAGTATTTT
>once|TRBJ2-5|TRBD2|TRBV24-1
CATSASGRAETQYF
TGTGCCACCAGTGCTAGCGGGAGGGCCGAGACCCAGTACTTC
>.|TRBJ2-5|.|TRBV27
CASSPRLGPQETQYF
TGTGCCAGCAGTCCTAGACTAGGCCCCCAAGAGACCCAGTACTTC
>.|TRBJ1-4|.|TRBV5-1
CASSPGQTSTNEKLFF
TGCGCCAGCAGCCCCGGACAGACTTCAACTAATGAAAAACTGTTTTTT
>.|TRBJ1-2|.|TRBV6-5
CASGGILANYGYTF
TGTGCCAGCGGAGGGATCTTAGCTAACTATGGCTACACCTTC
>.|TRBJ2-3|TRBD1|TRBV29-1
CSVDVGTGTQYF
TGCAGCGTTGACGTAGGGACAGGGACGCAGTATTTT
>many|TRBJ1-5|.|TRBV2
CASGGTSNQPQHF
TGTGCCAGCGGGGGGACTAGCAATCAGCCCCAGCATTTT
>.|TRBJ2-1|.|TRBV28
CASSLRNEQFF
TGTGCCAGCAGTCTGAGGAATGAGCAGTTCTTC
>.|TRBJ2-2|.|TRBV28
CASSLRRGTFDTGELFF
TGTGCCAGCAGTTTACGCAGGGGAACGTTTGACACCGGGGAGCTGTTTTTT
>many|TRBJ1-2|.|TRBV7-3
CASSLNSADGYTF
TGTGCCAGCAGCTTAAACTCGGCGGATGGCTACACCTTC
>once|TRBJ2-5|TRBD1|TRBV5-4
CASSSLGTEKETQYF
TGTGCCAGCAGCTCTCTTGGGACAGAAAAAGAGACCCAGTACTTC
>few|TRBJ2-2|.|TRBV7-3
CASSPPGPSTGELFF
TGTGCCAGCAGCCCCCCGGGTCCGAGCACCGGGGAGCTGTTTTTT
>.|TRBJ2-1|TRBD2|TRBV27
CASSFRLAGAINNEQFF
TGTGCCAGCAGTTTTAGACTAGCGGGAGCCATAAACAATGAGCAGTTCTTC
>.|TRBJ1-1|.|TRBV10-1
CARGPRGTEAFF
TGCGCCAGAGGACCCAGGGGAACTGAAGCTTTCTTT
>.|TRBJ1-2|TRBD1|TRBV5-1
CASSYRTGGGYTF
TGCGCCAGCAGCTACCGGACAGGGGGAGGCTACACCTTC
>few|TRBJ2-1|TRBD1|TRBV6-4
CASSRDRGYEQFF
TGTGCCAGCAGTCGGGACAGGGGTTATGAGCAGTTCTTC
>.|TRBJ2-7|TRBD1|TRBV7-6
CASSLMGQTSEQYF
TGTGCCAGCAGCTTAATGGGACAGACCTCCGAGCAGTACTTC
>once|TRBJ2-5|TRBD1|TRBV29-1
CSVEDRGQGPETQYF
TGCAGCGTTGAAGATCGCGGACAGGGCCCGGAGACCCAGTACTTC
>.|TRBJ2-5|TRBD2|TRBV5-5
CASRLAGNQETQYF
TGTGCCAGCAGGCTAGCGGGAAATCAAGAGACCCAGTACTTC
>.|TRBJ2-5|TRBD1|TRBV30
CAWSEGQGASAETQYF
TGTGCCTGGAGCGAGGGACAGGGGGCTTCGGCGGAGACCCAGTACTTC
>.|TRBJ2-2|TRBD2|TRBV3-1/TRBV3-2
CASSQPGLAGLTGELFF
TGTGCCAGCAGCCAGCCTGGACTAGCGGGTTTAACCGGGGAGCTGTTTTTT
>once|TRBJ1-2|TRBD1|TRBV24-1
CATEGGQAYGYTF
TGTGCCACCGAGGGAGGACAGGCCTATGGCTACACCTTC